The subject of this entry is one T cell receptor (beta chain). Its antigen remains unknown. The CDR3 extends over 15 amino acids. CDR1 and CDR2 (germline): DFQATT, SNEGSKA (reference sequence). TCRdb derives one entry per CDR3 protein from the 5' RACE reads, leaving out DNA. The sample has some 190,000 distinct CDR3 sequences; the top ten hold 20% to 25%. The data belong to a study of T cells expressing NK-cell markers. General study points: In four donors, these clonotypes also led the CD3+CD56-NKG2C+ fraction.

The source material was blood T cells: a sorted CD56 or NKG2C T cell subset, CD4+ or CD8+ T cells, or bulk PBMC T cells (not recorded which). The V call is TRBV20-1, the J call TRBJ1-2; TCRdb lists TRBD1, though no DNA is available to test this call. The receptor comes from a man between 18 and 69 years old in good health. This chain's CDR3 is CSARDQDSREYGYTF.